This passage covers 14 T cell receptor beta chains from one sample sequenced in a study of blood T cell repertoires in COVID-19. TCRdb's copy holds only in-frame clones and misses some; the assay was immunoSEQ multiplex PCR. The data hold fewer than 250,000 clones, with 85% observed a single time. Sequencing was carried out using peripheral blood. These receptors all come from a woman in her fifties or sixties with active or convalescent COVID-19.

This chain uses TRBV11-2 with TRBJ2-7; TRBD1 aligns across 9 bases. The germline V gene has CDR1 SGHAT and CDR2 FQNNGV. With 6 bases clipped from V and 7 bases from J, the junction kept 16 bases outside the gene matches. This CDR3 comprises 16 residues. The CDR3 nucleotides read TGTGCCAGCAGATTTACAGGGGGCTCCTCTATAGAGGAGCAGTACTTC. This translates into CASRFTGGSSIEEQYF. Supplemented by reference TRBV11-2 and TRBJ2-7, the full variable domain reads EAGVAQSPRYKIIEKRQSVAFWCNPISGHATLYWYQQILGQGPKLLIQFQNNGVVDDSQLPKDRFSAERLKGVDSTLKIQPAKLEDSAVYLCASRFTGGSSIEEQYFGPGTRLTVT.

The CDR3 nucleotides are TGTGCCAGCAGCCCGGAGGGGGGACTAGCACCGGCAGATACGCAGTATTTT. Its translation: CASSPEGGLAPADTQYF. This chain joins TRBV3-1 (or the pseudogene TRBV3-2) and TRBJ2-3, with 9 positions matching TRBD2. The V gene's germline CDR1 is LGHDT and CDR2 YNNKEL (reference sequence). This CDR3 contains 17 residues. Unmatched junction bases numbered 12, after V lost 4 bases and J lost 4 bases.

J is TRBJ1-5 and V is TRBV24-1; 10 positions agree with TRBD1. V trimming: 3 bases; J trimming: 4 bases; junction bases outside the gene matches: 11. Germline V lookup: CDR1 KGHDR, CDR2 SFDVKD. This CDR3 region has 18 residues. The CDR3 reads CATSDLGQGVITNQPQHF. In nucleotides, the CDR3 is TGTGCCACCAGTGATCTTGGACAGGGGGTAATTACTAATCAGCCCCAGCATTTT.

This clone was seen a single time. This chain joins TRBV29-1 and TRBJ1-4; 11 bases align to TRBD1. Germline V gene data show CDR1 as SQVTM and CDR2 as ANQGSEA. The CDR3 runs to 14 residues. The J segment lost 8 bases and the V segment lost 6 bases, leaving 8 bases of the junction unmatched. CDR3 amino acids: CSVGPGQGGEKLFF. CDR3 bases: TGCAGCGTGGGACCGGGACAGGGGGGGGAAAAACTGTTTTTT. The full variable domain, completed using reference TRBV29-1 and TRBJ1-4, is SAVISQKPSRDICQRGTSLTIQCQVDSQVTMMFWYRQQPGQSLTLIATANQGSEATYESGFVIDKFPISRPNLTFSTLTVSNMSPEDSSIYLCSVGPGQGGEKLFFGSGTQLSVL.

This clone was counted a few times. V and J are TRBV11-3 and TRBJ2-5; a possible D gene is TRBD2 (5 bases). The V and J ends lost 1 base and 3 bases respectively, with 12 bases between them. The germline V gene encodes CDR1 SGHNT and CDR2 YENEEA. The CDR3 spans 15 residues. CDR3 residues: CASSLGGMAKETQYF. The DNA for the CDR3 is TGTGCCAGCAGCTTAGGAGGGATGGCGAAAGAGACCCAGTACTTC.

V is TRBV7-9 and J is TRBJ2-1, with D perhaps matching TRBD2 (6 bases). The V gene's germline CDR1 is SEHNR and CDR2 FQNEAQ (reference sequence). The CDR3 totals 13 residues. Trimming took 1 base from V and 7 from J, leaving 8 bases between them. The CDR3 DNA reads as TGTGCCAGCAGCTTAGGTAGCGGTAATGAGCAGTTCTTC. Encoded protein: CASSLGSGNEQFF.

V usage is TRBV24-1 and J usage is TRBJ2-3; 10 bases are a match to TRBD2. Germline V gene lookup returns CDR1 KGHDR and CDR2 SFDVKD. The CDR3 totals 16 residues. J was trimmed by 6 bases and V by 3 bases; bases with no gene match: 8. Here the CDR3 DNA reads TGTGCCACCAGTGATCCGATAGCGGGGGGCTTTGATACGCAGTATTTT. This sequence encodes CATSDPIAGGFDTQYF.

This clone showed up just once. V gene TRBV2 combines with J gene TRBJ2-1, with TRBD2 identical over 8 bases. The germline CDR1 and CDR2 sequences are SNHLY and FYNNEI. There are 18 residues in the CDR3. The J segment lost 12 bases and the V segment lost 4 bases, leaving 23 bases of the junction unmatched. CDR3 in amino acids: CASSGEVVAGSKALVQFF. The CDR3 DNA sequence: TGTGCCAGCAGTGGGGAGGTGGTAGCGGGATCCAAGGCGCTCGTGCAGTTCTTC.

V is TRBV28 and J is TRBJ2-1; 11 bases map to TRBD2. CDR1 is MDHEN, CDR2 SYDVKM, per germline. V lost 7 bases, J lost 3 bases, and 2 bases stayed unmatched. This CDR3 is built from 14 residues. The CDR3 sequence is CASMLAGGYNEQFF. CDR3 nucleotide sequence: TGTGCCAGCATGCTAGCGGGGGGCTACAATGAGCAGTTCTTC.

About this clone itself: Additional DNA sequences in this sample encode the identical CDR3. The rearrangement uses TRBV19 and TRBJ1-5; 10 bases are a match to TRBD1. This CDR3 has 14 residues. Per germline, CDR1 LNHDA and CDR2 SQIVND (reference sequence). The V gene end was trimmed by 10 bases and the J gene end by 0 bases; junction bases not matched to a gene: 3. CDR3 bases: TGTGCCACCGGGACAGGGGATAGCAATCAGCCCCAGCATTTT. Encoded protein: CATGTGDSNQPQHF.

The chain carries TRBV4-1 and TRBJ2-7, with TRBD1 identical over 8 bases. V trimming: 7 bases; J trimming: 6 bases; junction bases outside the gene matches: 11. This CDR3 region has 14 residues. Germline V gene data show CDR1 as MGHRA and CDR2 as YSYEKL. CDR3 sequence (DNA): TGCGCCAGCAACCTGGGACAGGAGGTGGTCGAGCAGTACGTC. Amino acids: CASNLGQEVVEQYV.

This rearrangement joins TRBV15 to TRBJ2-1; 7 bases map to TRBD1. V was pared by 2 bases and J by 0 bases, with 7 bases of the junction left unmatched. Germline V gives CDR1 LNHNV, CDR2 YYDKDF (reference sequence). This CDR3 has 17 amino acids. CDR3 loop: CATSRTQGVGSYNEQFF. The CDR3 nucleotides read TGTGCCACCAGCAGAACCCAGGGGGTAGGCTCCTACAATGAGCAGTTCTTC.

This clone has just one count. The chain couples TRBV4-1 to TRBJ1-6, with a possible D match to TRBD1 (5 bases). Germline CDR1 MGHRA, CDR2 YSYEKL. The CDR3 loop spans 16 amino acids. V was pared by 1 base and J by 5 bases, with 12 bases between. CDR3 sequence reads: CASSQVSGVHNSPLHF. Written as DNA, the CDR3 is TGCGCCAGCAGCCAAGTCTCGGGGGTTCATAATTCACCCCTCCACTTT.

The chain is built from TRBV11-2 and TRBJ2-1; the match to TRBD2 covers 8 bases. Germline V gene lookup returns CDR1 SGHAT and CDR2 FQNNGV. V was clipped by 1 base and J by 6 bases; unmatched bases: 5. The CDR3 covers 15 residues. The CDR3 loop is CASSLVAGGSNEQFF. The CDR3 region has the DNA TGTGCCAGCAGCTTAGTGGCGGGGGGCTCCAATGAGCAGTTCTTC.